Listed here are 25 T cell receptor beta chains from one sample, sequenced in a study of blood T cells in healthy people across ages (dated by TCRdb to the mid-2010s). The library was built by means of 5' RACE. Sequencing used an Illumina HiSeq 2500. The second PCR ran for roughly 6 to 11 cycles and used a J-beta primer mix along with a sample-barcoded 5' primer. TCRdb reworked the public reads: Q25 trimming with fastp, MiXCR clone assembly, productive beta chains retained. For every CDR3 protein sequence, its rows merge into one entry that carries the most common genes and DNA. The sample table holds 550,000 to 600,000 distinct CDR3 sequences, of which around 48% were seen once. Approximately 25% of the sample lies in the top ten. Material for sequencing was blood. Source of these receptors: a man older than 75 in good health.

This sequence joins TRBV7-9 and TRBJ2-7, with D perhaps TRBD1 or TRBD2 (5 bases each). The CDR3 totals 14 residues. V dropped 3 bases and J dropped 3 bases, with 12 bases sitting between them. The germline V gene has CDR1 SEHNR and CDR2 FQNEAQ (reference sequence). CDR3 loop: CASSLAGTHYEQYF. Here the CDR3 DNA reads TGTGCCAGCAGCTTGGCCGGGACCCACTACGAGCAGTACTTC.

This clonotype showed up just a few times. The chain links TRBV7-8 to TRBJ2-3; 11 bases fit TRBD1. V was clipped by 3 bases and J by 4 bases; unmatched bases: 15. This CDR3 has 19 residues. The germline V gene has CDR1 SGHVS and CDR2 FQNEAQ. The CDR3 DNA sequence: TGTGCCAGCAGCTTGGGACAGGGGGGGGATTTTCTGATTGCAGATACGCAGTATTTT. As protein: CASSLGQGGDFLIADTQYF. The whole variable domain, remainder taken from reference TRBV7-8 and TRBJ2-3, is GAGVSQSPRYKVAKRGQDVALRCDPISGHVSLFWYQQALGQGPEFLTYFQNEAQLDKSGLPSDRFFAERPEGSVSTLKIQRTQQEDSAVYLCASSLGQGGDFLIADTQYFGPGTRLTVL.

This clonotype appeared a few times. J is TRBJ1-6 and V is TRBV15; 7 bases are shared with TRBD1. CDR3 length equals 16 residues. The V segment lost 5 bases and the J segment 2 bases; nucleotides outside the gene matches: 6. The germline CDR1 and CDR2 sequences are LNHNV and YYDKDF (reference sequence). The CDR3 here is CATSGPDRAYNSPLHF. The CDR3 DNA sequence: TGTGCCACCAGCGGACCCGACAGGGCCTATAATTCACCCCTCCACTTT.

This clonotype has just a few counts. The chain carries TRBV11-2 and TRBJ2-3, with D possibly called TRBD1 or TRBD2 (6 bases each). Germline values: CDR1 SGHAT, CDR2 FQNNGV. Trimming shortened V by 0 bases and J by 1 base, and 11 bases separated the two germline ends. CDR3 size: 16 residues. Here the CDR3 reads CASSLEGGSGTDTQYF. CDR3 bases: TGTGCCAGCAGCTTAGAAGGGGGGTCTGGCACAGATACGCAGTATTTT.

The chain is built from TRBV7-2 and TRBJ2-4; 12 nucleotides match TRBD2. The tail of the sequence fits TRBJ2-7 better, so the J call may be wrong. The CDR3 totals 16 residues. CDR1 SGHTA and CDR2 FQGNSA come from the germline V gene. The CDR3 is CASSLGLAGGIYEQYF. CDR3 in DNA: TGTGCCAGCAGTCTCGGGCTAGCGGGGGGGATCTACGAGCAGTACTTC.

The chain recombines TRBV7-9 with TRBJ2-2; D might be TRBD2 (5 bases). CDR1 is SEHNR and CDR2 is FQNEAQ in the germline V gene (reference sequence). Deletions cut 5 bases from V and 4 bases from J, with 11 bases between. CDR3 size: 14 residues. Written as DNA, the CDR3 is TGTGCCAGCAGCCCCCCAGCGGCCACCGGGGAGCTGTTTTTT. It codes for CASSPPAATGELFF.

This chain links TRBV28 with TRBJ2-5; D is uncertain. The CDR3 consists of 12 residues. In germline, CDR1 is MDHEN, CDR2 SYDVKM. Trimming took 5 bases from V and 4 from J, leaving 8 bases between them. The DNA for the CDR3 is TGTGCCAGCAGTCCTCAGACAGAGACCCAGTACTTC. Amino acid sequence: CASSPQTETQYF.

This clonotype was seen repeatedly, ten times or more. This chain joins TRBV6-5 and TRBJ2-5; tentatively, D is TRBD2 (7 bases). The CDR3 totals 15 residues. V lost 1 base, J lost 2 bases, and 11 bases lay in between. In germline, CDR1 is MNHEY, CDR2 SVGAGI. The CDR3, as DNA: TGTGCCAGCAGTTACTGGGGAGGGGGACAAGAGACCCAGTACTTC. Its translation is CASSYWGGGQETQYF.

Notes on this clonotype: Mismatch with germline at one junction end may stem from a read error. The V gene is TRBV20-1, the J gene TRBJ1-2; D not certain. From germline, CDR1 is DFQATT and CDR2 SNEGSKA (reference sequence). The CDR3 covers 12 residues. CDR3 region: CSASLGNYGYIF. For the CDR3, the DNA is TGCAGTGCTAGTCTAGGGAACTATGGCTACATCTTC.

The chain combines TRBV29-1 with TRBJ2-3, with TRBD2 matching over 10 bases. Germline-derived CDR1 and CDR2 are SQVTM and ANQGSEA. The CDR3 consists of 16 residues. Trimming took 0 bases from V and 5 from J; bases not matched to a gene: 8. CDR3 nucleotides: TGCAGCGTTGAAGATCTTCTAGCGGGAGAGGTAGATACGCAGTATTTT. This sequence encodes CSVEDLLAGEVDTQYF.

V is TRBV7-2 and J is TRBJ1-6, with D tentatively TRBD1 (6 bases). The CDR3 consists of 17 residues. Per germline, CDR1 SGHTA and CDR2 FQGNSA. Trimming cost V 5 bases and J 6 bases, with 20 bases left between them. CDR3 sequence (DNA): TGTGCCAGCAGCCCAGGTTGGGGCCAGGGGTTTAATTCACCCCTCCACTTT. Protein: CASSPGWGQGFNSPLHF.

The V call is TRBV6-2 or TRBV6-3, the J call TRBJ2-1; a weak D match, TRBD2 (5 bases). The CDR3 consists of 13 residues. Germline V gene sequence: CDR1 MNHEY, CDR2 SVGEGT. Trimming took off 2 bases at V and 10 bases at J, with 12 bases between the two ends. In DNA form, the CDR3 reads TGTGCCAGCAGTTACCAAACTAGAATCGAGCAGTTCTTC. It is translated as CASSYQTRIEQFF.

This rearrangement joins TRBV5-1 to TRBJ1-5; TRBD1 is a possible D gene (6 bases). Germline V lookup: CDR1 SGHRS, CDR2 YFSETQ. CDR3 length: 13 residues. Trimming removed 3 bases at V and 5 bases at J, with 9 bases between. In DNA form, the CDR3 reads TGCGCCAGCAGCTGGGGGGCCGATCAGCCCCAGCATTTT. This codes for CASSWGADQPQHF.

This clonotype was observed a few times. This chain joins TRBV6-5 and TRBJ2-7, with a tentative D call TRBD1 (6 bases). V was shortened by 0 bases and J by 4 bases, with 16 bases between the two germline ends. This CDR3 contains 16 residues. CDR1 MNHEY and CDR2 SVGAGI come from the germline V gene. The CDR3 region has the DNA TGTGCCAGCAGTTACTCAATAAACAGGGCGCGGTACGAGCAGTACTTC. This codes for CASSYSINRARYEQYF.

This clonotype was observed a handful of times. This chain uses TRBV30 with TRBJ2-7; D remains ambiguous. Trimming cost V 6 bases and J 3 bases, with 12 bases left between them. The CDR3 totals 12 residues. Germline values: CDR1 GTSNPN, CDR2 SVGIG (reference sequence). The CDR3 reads CACRDTYYEQYF. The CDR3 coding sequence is TGTGCCTGCAGAGACACGTACTACGAGCAGTACTTC.

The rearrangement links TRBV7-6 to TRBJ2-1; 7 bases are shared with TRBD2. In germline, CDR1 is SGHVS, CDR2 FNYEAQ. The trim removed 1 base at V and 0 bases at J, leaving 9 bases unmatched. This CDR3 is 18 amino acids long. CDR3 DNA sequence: TGTGCCAGCAGCTTAGGGGGGGGGGTCCTAAGCTCCTACAATGAGCAGTTCTTC. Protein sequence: CASSLGGGVLSSYNEQFF.

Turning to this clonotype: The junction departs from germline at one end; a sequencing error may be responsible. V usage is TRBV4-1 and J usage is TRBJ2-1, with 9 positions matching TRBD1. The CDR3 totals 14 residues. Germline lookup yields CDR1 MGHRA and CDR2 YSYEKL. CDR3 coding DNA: TGCGCCGGCAGCACACCGGGACAGGGTGCTGAGCAGTTCTTC. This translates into CAGSTPGQGAEQFF.

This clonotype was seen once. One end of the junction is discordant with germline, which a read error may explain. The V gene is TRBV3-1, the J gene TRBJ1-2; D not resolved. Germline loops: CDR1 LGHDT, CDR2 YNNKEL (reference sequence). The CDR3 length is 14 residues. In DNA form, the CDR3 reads TGTGCCAGCAGCCAAGAATCAAAGGCCTATGGCCACACCTTC. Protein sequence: CASSQESKAYGHTF.

The CDR3 DNA is TGCGCCAGCGGCCGGGACTCCAGAAACACCGGGGAGCTGTTTTTT. Protein sequence: CASGRDSRNTGELFF. The chain has TRBV5-1 and TRBJ2-2, with D possibly being TRBD2 (6 bases). The CDR3 has 15 amino acids. Germline-derived CDR1 and CDR2 are SGHRS and YFSETQ. The ends were cut back, 7 bases at V and 2 bases at J, with 15 bases in the middle.

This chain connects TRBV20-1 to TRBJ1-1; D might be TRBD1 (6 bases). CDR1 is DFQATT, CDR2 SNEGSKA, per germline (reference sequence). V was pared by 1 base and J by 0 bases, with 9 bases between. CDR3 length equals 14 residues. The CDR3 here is CSARVGGLNTEAFF. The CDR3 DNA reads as TGCAGTGCTAGAGTCGGGGGGCTGAACACTGAAGCTTTCTTT.

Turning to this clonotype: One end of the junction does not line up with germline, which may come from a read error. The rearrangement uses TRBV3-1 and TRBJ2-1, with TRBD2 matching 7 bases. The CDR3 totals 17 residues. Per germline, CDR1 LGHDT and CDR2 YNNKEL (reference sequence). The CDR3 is CASNQAPGGRAYNEQFF. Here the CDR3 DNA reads TGTGCCAGCAACCAAGCCCCCGGGGGGAGGGCCTACAATGAGCAGTTCTTC.

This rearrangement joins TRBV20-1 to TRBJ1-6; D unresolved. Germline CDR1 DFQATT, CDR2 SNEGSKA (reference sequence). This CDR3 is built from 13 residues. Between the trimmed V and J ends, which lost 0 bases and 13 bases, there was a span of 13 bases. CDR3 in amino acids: CSARDTAMAPLHF. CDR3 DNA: TGCAGTGCTAGAGATACCGCTATGGCTCCCCTCCACTTT.

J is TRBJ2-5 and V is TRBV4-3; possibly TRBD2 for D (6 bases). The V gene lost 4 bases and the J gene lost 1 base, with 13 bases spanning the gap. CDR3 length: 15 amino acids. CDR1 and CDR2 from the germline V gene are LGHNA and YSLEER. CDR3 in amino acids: CASSPALALQETQYF. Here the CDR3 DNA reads TGCGCCAGCAGCCCAGCCCTAGCGCTCCAAGAGACCCAGTACTTC.

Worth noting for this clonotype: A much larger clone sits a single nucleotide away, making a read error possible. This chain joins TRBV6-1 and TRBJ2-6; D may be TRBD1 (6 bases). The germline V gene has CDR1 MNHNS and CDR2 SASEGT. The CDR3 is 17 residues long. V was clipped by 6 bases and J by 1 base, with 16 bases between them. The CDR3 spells CASRTLDDRSGANVLTF. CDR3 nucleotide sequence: TGTGCCAGCAGAACCCTCGATGACAGGTCTGGGGCCAACGTCCTGACTTTC.

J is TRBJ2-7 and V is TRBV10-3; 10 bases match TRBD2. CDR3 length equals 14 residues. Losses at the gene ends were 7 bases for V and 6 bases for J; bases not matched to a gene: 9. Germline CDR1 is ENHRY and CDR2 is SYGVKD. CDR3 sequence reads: CAITNGVAGGEQYF. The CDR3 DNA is TGTGCCATCACCAACGGGGTAGCGGGAGGCGAGCAGTACTTC.